The rows below give T cell receptor beta chains drawn from one sample of a study of response to subunit inactivated influenza vaccine. A single record per CDR3 protein comes from TCRdb applying MiXCR to the RT-PCR reads. The data contain almost 250,000 distinct CDR3 sequences, 9% to 15% of them singletons. This specimen consisted of non-naive T cells sorted from PBMCs, obtained less than 15 days before vaccination. The source of these receptors is a man aged 45-65 years who received an inactivated influenza vaccine. CDR3s include the opening cysteine and the closing phenylalanine or tryptophan. Each record gives: CDR3 DNA, CDR3 protein, V gene, D gene, J gene, clone size. A D gene is named only where the DNA matches it firmly. Expanded clones are given a class, and other clones once, few, many or no size at all.

cdr3_nt: TGTGCCAGCAGCTTAATGTTTGGGACAGGATACTACGAGCAGTACTTC
cdr3_aa: CASSLMFGTGYYEQYF
v_call: TRBV7-8
d_call: TRBD1
j_call: TRBJ2-7
clone_size: few

cdr3_nt: TGTGCCAGCGGCCCCGGGACGCATTCCTACGAGCAGTACTTC
cdr3_aa: CASGPGTHSYEQYF
v_call: TRBV11-2
d_call: .
j_call: TRBJ2-7
clone_size: few

cdr3_nt: TGCGCCAGCAGCTTGGAACAGAAGTATGGCTACACCTTC
cdr3_aa: CASSLEQKYGYTF
v_call: TRBV5-1
d_call: .
j_call: TRBJ1-2
clone_size: .

cdr3_nt: TGTGCCAGCAGTTACAGAGGGACAGGGGGCGATACGCAGTATTTT
cdr3_aa: CASSYRGTGGDTQYF
v_call: TRBV6-2/TRBV6-3
d_call: TRBD1
j_call: TRBJ2-3
clone_size: .

cdr3_nt: TGCAGTGCTAGCCCTGGGACAGTACTTGACTACGAGCAGTACTTC
cdr3_aa: CSASPGTVLDYEQYF
v_call: TRBV20-1
d_call: TRBD1
j_call: TRBJ2-7
clone_size: many

cdr3_nt: TGCAGTGCTAGAGATAAGGGACAGGGTAAATATGGCTACACCTTC
cdr3_aa: CSARDKGQGKYGYTF
v_call: TRBV20-1
d_call: TRBD1
j_call: TRBJ1-2
clone_size: few

cdr3_nt: TGTGCCAGCAGCCCGCCAGGGGGGCGCTCATACAATGAGCAGTTCTTC
cdr3_aa: CASSPPGGRSYNEQFF
v_call: TRBV7-9
d_call: .
j_call: TRBJ2-1
clone_size: few

cdr3_nt: TGTGCCAGCAGCTTGGGCCAGAGCCCCTCCTACGAGCAGTACTTC
cdr3_aa: CASSLGQSPSYEQYF
v_call: TRBV5-6
d_call: .
j_call: TRBJ2-7
clone_size: many

cdr3_nt: TGTGCCAGCAGCCCCGGGCCCCCCGGGGGGACCCAGTACTTC
cdr3_aa: CASSPGPPGGTQYF
v_call: TRBV5-8
d_call: .
j_call: TRBJ2-5
clone_size: once

cdr3_nt: TGTGCCAGCAGTGTCGGTGGAATTAGCAATCAGCCCCAGCATTTT
cdr3_aa: CASSVGGISNQPQHF
v_call: TRBV2
d_call: .
j_call: TRBJ1-5
clone_size: few

cdr3_nt: TGCAGTGCTGACCTTAGCGGGAGGGGCTCCTACAATGAGCAGTTCTTC
cdr3_aa: CSADLSGRGSYNEQFF
v_call: TRBV20-1
d_call: TRBD2
j_call: TRBJ2-1
clone_size: .

cdr3_nt: TGTGCCAGCAGCTTCCCTGGGACAACGCAAGAGACCCAGTACTTC
cdr3_aa: CASSFPGTTQETQYF
v_call: TRBV11-2
d_call: .
j_call: TRBJ2-5
clone_size: many

cdr3_nt: TGTGCCAGCAGCTTAAGCGTCAGGAACTCCTACGAGCAGTACTTC
cdr3_aa: CASSLSVRNSYEQYF
v_call: TRBV11-1
d_call: .
j_call: TRBJ2-7
clone_size: many

cdr3_nt: TGCAGTGCCCCTAGACAGGGAAGGGTGAATGAGCAGTTCTTC
cdr3_aa: CSAPRQGRVNEQFF
v_call: TRBV20-1
d_call: TRBD1
j_call: TRBJ2-1
clone_size: many

cdr3_nt: TGTGCCAGCAGCTCGGGACCGGGAACTGGACCCCTCCACTTT
cdr3_aa: CASSSGPGTGPLHF
v_call: TRBV28
d_call: .
j_call: TRBJ1-6
clone_size: few

cdr3_nt: TGTGCCAGCAGCCAAGGAGGGGGGAGTCAGCCCCAGCATTTT
cdr3_aa: CASSQGGGSQPQHF
v_call: TRBV3-1
d_call: .
j_call: TRBJ1-5
clone_size: .

cdr3_nt: TGTGCCTGGAGTTACGACACTGAAGCTTTCTTT
cdr3_aa: CAWSYDTEAFF
v_call: TRBV30
d_call: .
j_call: TRBJ1-1
clone_size: many

cdr3_nt: TGTGCCAGCAGTTACCCATCAGTGGCGGGGGCTCTCGACTATGGCTACACCTTC
cdr3_aa: CASSYPSVAGALDYGYTF
v_call: TRBV6-2/TRBV6-3
d_call: .
j_call: TRBJ1-2
clone_size: few

cdr3_nt: TGTGCCAGCAGACCGGGACAAAGCACCGGGGAGCTGTTTTTT
cdr3_aa: CASRPGQSTGELFF
v_call: TRBV2
d_call: .
j_call: TRBJ2-2
clone_size: few

cdr3_nt: TGCGCCAGCAGCCCCGGGGGGCACTACAATGAGCAGTTCTTC
cdr3_aa: CASSPGGHYNEQFF
v_call: TRBV5-1
d_call: .
j_call: TRBJ2-1
clone_size: .

cdr3_nt: TGTGCCAGTAGTCCCTACTCCGGTCGGGATACGCAGTATTTT
cdr3_aa: CASSPYSGRDTQYF
v_call: TRBV19
d_call: .
j_call: TRBJ2-3
clone_size: .

cdr3_nt: TGTGCCAGCAGCTTAGGACAGGGCAGTGAAAAACTGTTTTTT
cdr3_aa: CASSLGQGSEKLFF
v_call: TRBV7-2
d_call: TRBD1
j_call: TRBJ1-4
clone_size: few

cdr3_nt: TGTGCCAGCAGCGCGCAGGGGAGCTCCTATAATTCACCCCTCCACTTT
cdr3_aa: CASSAQGSSYNSPLHF
v_call: TRBV7-2
d_call: .
j_call: TRBJ1-6
clone_size: .

cdr3_nt: TGTGCCAGCAGCCCAGGGGTGGCCTCCTACGAGCAGTACTTC
cdr3_aa: CASSPGVASYEQYF
v_call: TRBV6-1
d_call: .
j_call: TRBJ2-7
clone_size: many

cdr3_nt: TGTGCCAGCCTCCTGGGGGGCGTAGGTAGTCAGCCCCAGCATTTT
cdr3_aa: CASLLGGVGSQPQHF
v_call: TRBV2
d_call: .
j_call: TRBJ1-5
clone_size: few

cdr3_nt: TGCAGTGCTCGGACTAGCGGGAGGTTTGAGACCCAGTACTTC
cdr3_aa: CSARTSGRFETQYF
v_call: TRBV20-1
d_call: TRBD2
j_call: TRBJ2-5
clone_size: few

cdr3_nt: TGTGCCATCAGTGAGGGGGATACGCAGTATTTT
cdr3_aa: CAISEGDTQYF
v_call: TRBV10-3
d_call: .
j_call: TRBJ2-3
clone_size: many

cdr3_nt: TGCAGTGCTAGAGGGGCAGCTTTAGTGGTGAATGAGCAGTTCTTC
cdr3_aa: CSARGAALVVNEQFF
v_call: TRBV20-1
d_call: .
j_call: TRBJ2-1
clone_size: .

cdr3_nt: TGTGCCAGCAGGACCGGGACAGTTAGCGGGGAGCTGTTTTTT
cdr3_aa: CASRTGTVSGELFF
v_call: TRBV12-3/TRBV12-4
d_call: TRBD1
j_call: TRBJ2-2
clone_size: many

cdr3_nt: TGTGCCAGCAAGGGACCCTACGAGCAGTACTTC
cdr3_aa: CASKGPYEQYF
v_call: TRBV6-1
d_call: .
j_call: TRBJ2-7
clone_size: few

cdr3_nt: TGTGCCAGCAGCCAAGGGACAGGGGGCAATGAGCAGTTCTTC
cdr3_aa: CASSQGTGGNEQFF
v_call: TRBV16
d_call: TRBD1
j_call: TRBJ2-1
clone_size: .

cdr3_nt: TGCAGTGCTAGAGAAGCTAACAGGGGCGCTAATTCACCCCTCCACTTT
cdr3_aa: CSAREANRGANSPLHF
v_call: TRBV20-1
d_call: TRBD1
j_call: TRBJ1-6
clone_size: many

cdr3_nt: TGTGCCAGCAGCTCCCCCGGAGGGGGGGCAGATACGCAGTATTTT
cdr3_aa: CASSSPGGGADTQYF
v_call: TRBV9
d_call: .
j_call: TRBJ2-3
clone_size: .

cdr3_nt: TGTGCCAGCAGTTTGGAACTTCCCACCGGGGAGCTGTTTTTT
cdr3_aa: CASSLELPTGELFF
v_call: TRBV28
d_call: .
j_call: TRBJ2-2
clone_size: few

cdr3_nt: TGTGCCAGCAGCTTTCTCGGGACAGGGCAAGAGCAGTACTTC
cdr3_aa: CASSFLGTGQEQYF
v_call: TRBV7-2
d_call: TRBD1
j_call: TRBJ2-7
clone_size: few

cdr3_nt: TGCAGTGCTTCCCCGGACAGGGGAATTCACTACGAGCAGTACTTC
cdr3_aa: CSASPDRGIHYEQYF
v_call: TRBV20-1
d_call: TRBD1
j_call: TRBJ2-7
clone_size: .

cdr3_nt: TGCAGTGCTACCCTTCATCAGGGGGAGAGCAATCAGCCCCAGCATTTT
cdr3_aa: CSATLHQGESNQPQHF
v_call: TRBV20-1
d_call: TRBD1
j_call: TRBJ1-5
clone_size: few

cdr3_nt: TGTGCCAGCAGCTTAGTTCCTAGGACTAGCCTCACGAACACCGGGGAGCTGTTTTTT
cdr3_aa: CASSLVPRTSLTNTGELFF
v_call: TRBV7-2
d_call: TRBD2
j_call: TRBJ2-2
clone_size: many

cdr3_nt: TGCAGCGTTGAATCTGGGGGCCCTGCCAAAAACATTCAGTACTTC
cdr3_aa: CSVESGGPAKNIQYF
v_call: TRBV29-1
d_call: .
j_call: TRBJ2-4
clone_size: few

cdr3_nt: TGCAGCGTGAATGGCGGAAAACGCACAGATACGCAGTATTTT
cdr3_aa: CSVNGGKRTDTQYF
v_call: TRBV29-1
d_call: .
j_call: TRBJ2-3
clone_size: few

cdr3_nt: TGTGCCACCCAGCCGACAGGGCCCAGCAATCAGCCCCAGCATTTT
cdr3_aa: CATQPTGPSNQPQHF
v_call: TRBV24-1
d_call: TRBD1
j_call: TRBJ1-5
clone_size: many

cdr3_nt: TGTGCCAGCAGCCCGTGGGGCAAAACACAAGAGACCCAGTACTTC
cdr3_aa: CASSPWGKTQETQYF
v_call: TRBV7-6
d_call: .
j_call: TRBJ2-5
clone_size: few

cdr3_nt: TGTGCCAGCAGCCCAGGGCGGGTTCGGGCTTTCTTT
cdr3_aa: CASSPGRVRAFF
v_call: TRBV7-8
d_call: .
j_call: TRBJ1-1
clone_size: many

cdr3_nt: TGTGCCAGCAGCCCGGGACAGGGAATTAGCAATCAGCCCCAGCATTTT
cdr3_aa: CASSPGQGISNQPQHF
v_call: TRBV5-5
d_call: TRBD1
j_call: TRBJ1-5
clone_size: .

cdr3_nt: TGTGCCAACAGCCCGAAAGGACACCTAGACTATGGCTACACCTTC
cdr3_aa: CANSPKGHLDYGYTF
v_call: TRBV5-4
d_call: .
j_call: TRBJ1-2
clone_size: .

cdr3_nt: TGCGCCAGCAGCCGAGCATCTAGCGGGGGGCAGGGAAGCTCCTACAATGAGCAGTTCTTC
cdr3_aa: CASSRASSGGQGSSYNEQFF
v_call: TRBV4-1
d_call: TRBD2
j_call: TRBJ2-1
clone_size: many

cdr3_nt: TGTGCCAGCCATAGGTGGGGAGCCAAAAACATTCAGTACTTC
cdr3_aa: CASHRWGAKNIQYF
v_call: TRBV28
d_call: .
j_call: TRBJ2-4
clone_size: .

cdr3_nt: TGTGCCAGCAGGTCACGGGTGTCTGGGGCCAACGTCCTGACTTTC
cdr3_aa: CASRSRVSGANVLTF
v_call: TRBV7-9
d_call: .
j_call: TRBJ2-6
clone_size: .

cdr3_nt: TGTGCCAGCAGTTACCACGGACAAGCCAGAGGGGGAGGGGTTGGCTACACCTTC
cdr3_aa: CASSYHGQARGGGVGYTF
v_call: TRBV6-5
d_call: .
j_call: TRBJ1-2
clone_size: .

cdr3_nt: TGTGCCAGCAGTTTTCGGCAGGGCTATGGCTACACCTTC
cdr3_aa: CASSFRQGYGYTF
v_call: TRBV28
d_call: .
j_call: TRBJ1-2
clone_size: .

cdr3_nt: TGTGCCAGCAGCCTCAAACAATCTCGGGGTTTGGGCAATGAGCAGTTCTTC
cdr3_aa: CASSLKQSRGLGNEQFF
v_call: TRBV16
d_call: .
j_call: TRBJ2-1
clone_size: few

cdr3_nt: TGTGCCAGCAGTGATGTAGGGGCCCCTAGCACAGATACGCAGTATTTT
cdr3_aa: CASSDVGAPSTDTQYF
v_call: TRBV6-1
d_call: .
j_call: TRBJ2-3
clone_size: .